The rows below give T cell receptor beta chains drawn from one sample of a study of control samples from healthy donors and cancer patients. Generated by immunoSEQ multiplex PCR, the TCRdb table keeps only in-frame clones and is missing some. This table holds some 76,000 clones, roughly 90% found once. Input material: PBMCs. Receptors were obtained from a woman between 45 and 65 years old with colorectal cancer. Each CDR3 is given without its conserved first and last residue.

CDR3aa: SATQNTEAF
j_gene: TRBJ1-1
v_gene: TRBV20-1

CDR3aa: ASSYSGFSNQPQH
j_gene: TRBJ1-5
v_gene: TRBV6-2/TRBV6-3

CDR3aa: ASRPRRGSHNEQF
j_gene: TRBJ2-1
v_gene: TRBV6-2/TRBV6-3

CDR3aa: ASSQMYLGQSNSGNTIY
j_gene: TRBJ1-3
v_gene: TRBV18

CDR3aa: ASSPGTGRAANEKLF
j_gene: TRBJ1-4
v_gene: TRBV3-1/TRBV3-2

CDR3aa: ARQRLF
j_gene: TRBJ1-4
v_gene: TRBV30

CDR3aa: ASSLGSNQPQH
j_gene: TRBJ1-5
v_gene: TRBV12-3/TRBV12-4

CDR3aa: ASSLQGAEGEKLF
j_gene: TRBJ1-4
v_gene: TRBV6-5

CDR3aa: ASSSALRGVTDTQY
j_gene: TRBJ2-3
v_gene: TRBV28

CDR3aa: ASSQELGTSTGELF
j_gene: TRBJ2-2
v_gene: TRBV4-3

CDR3aa: ASSLRDDGNEQF
j_gene: TRBJ2-1
v_gene: TRBV28

CDR3aa: ASSEWRTGTGYGYT
j_gene: TRBJ1-2
v_gene: TRBV25-1

CDR3aa: ASSRSGGPDTQY
j_gene: TRBJ2-3
v_gene: TRBV6-6

CDR3aa: ASSYGTPEGKLF
j_gene: TRBJ1-4
v_gene: TRBV6-5

CDR3aa: ASSERRTGELF
j_gene: TRBJ2-2
v_gene: TRBV25-1

CDR3aa: ASSLGPNTEAF
j_gene: TRBJ1-1
v_gene: TRBV5-1

CDR3aa: ASSQELASYNEQF
j_gene: TRBJ2-1
v_gene: TRBV14

CDR3aa: ASSVGGNGNTIY
j_gene: TRBJ1-3
v_gene: TRBV9

CDR3aa: AWSRRGQTEAF
j_gene: TRBJ1-1
v_gene: TRBV30

CDR3aa: ASSFTQGIQPQH
j_gene: TRBJ1-5
v_gene: TRBV28

CDR3aa: ASSIVTSGGGEQF
j_gene: TRBJ2-1
v_gene: TRBV19

CDR3aa: ASSSWDPWSNQPQH
j_gene: TRBJ1-5
v_gene: TRBV6-2/TRBV6-3

CDR3aa: ASSSGTGSWHEQF
j_gene: TRBJ2-1
v_gene: TRBV2

CDR3aa: ASSWSTGSGTDTQY
j_gene: TRBJ2-3
v_gene: TRBV7-2

CDR3aa: ATSDSQGSNQPQH
j_gene: TRBJ1-5
v_gene: TRBV24-1

CDR3aa: ASSQDSVASGVRNEQF
j_gene: TRBJ2-1
v_gene: TRBV4-1

CDR3aa: ASSLTGARGGRTDTQY
j_gene: TRBJ2-3
v_gene: TRBV3-1/TRBV3-2

CDR3aa: ATSDWVETGYSTDTQY
j_gene: TRBJ2-3
v_gene: TRBV24-1

CDR3aa: ASSSGQNQPQH
j_gene: TRBJ1-5
v_gene: TRBV19

CDR3aa: ASSAASQKGGEKLF
j_gene: TRBJ1-4
v_gene: TRBV4-3